One T cell receptor beta chain is described in this entry. This sample is drawn from a study of blood T cell repertoires in COVID-19. Study in general: T cells, B-cell-depleted T cells, or PBMCs supplied cDNA or gDNA.

The CDR3 runs 12 residues. V was clipped by 0 bases and J by 10 bases, with 6 bases between them. Per the germline V gene, CDR1 is SGHDN and CDR2 is FVKESK. Data came from immunoSEQ multiplex PCR; TCRdb stores just in-frame clones and leaves some out. This repertoire shows some 350,000 clones, more than 70% found once; its top ten account for almost 3%. This clonotype was sampled from a man aged 25 to 40 with active or convalescent COVID-19. Sequencing input: peripheral blood. The chain combines TRBV14 with TRBJ1-4; a possible D gene is TRBD1 (6 bases). The DNA for the CDR3 is TGTGCCAGCAGCCAAGACAGGGGAAAACTGTTTTTT. It codes for CASSQDRGKLFF.